The 23 T cell receptor beta chains listed next were all sequenced from one sample in a study of post-analysis software for immune sequencing data. The study's findings and limits: Relative to controls, patients had about 5 TRBV segments at higher frequency, with TRBV5-6, TRBV5-1 and TRBV20-1 among these.

The antigens these receptors bind are not known. The authors incorporated unique molecular identifiers into the TCR beta cDNA libraries. Each CDR3 protein gets one entry after TCRdb re-called the PCR reads with MiXCR. This table holds 800,000 to 950,000 distinct CDR3 sequences, about 57% found once. Sequencing was carried out using blood. The receptors stem from a girl between 5 and 17 years old with multiple sclerosis.

The chain couples TRBV7-9 to TRBJ2-3, with D tentatively TRBD2 (6 bases). V gave up 5 bases and J gave up 2 bases, with 20 bases separating them. Germline V gene lookup returns CDR1 SEHNR and CDR2 FQNEAQ (reference sequence). The CDR3 sequence is 17 residues long. The CDR3 sequence: CASSPIRAGINTDTQYF. The CDR3 coding sequence is TGTGCCAGCAGCCCGATACGTGCGGGAATAAACACAGATACGCAGTATTTT.

In the case of this clonotype: An end of the junction differs from the germline gene, which may be a read error. The chain joins TRBV5-1 to TRBJ2-7; D perhaps matches TRBD1 (6 bases). From germline, CDR1 is SGHRS and CDR2 YFSETQ. CDR3 length: 14 residues. The DNA of the CDR3 is TGTGCTAGCAGCTTAGAGGACAGCTCCTACGAGCAGTACTTC. This gives the protein CASSLEDSSYEQYF.

This clonotype occurred many times. The rearrangement joins TRBV12-3 or TRBV12-4 to TRBJ2-1; D remains ambiguous. The CDR3 loop spans 13 amino acids. With 7 bases removed from V and 0 bases from J, the gap between germline ends came to 7 bases. The CDR3 spells CASTGSSYNEQFF. CDR3 DNA: TGTGCCAGCACAGGCAGCTCCTACAATGAGCAGTTCTTC.

This clonotype was detected a few times. V gene TRBV7-3 combines with J gene TRBJ2-1; no clear D gene. There are 17 residues in the CDR3. Trimming took off 5 bases at V and 4 bases at J, with 21 bases between the two ends. CDR1 is SGHTA and CDR2 is FQGTGA in the germline V gene. The DNA of the CDR3 is TGTGCCAGCAGCCCACCACAAGGCCGCCCGTTTTACAATGAGCAGTTCTTC. This gives the protein CASSPPQGRPFYNEQFF. Using reference TRBV7-3 and TRBJ2-1 for the parts outside the CDR3, the full variable domain is GAGVSQTPSNKVTEKGKYVELRCDPISGHTALYWYRQSLGQGPEFLIYFQGTGAADDSGLPNDRFFAVRPEGSVSTLKIQRTERGDSAVYLCASSPPQGRPFYNEQFFGPGTRLTVL.

This chain uses TRBV20-1 with TRBJ2-5; D not certain. The DNA end favors TRBJ2-7, so the J call may be wrong. The CDR3 loop spans 14 amino acids. Germline V lookup: CDR1 DFQATT, CDR2 SNEGSKA (reference sequence). CDR3 loop: CSARDRKGTYEQYF. For the CDR3, the DNA is TGCAGTGCTAGAGATAGGAAGGGAACCTACGAGCAGTACTTC.

This sequence joins TRBV20-1 and TRBJ2-7; 10 nucleotides match TRBD2. Unmatched junction bases numbered 12, after V lost 4 bases and J lost 6 bases. CDR1 is DFQATT, CDR2 SNEGSKA, per germline (reference sequence). The CDR3 length is 15 residues. The CDR3 here is CSATRSSGRSAEQYF. As DNA, the CDR3 is TGCAGTGCTACCAGGTCTAGCGGGAGATCGGCCGAGCAGTACTTC.

The chain employs TRBV29-1 and TRBJ2-1; D ambiguous. The length of the CDR3 is 13 residues. The V gene lost 6 bases and the J gene lost 10 bases, with 19 bases spanning the gap. Germline V lookup: CDR1 SQVTM, CDR2 ANQGSEA. CDR3 DNA: TGCAGCGTAGCCCCGCGTGGAGCGCGGGAGCAGTTCTTC. It yields the protein CSVAPRGAREQFF.

This clonotype has just a few counts. CDR3 sequence reads: CSARVNRSYNEQFF. CDR3 nucleotide sequence: TGCAGTGCTAGAGTAAACAGGTCCTACAATGAGCAGTTCTTC. V gene TRBV20-1 combines with J gene TRBJ2-1; tentative D call: TRBD1 (5 bases). V was trimmed by 1 base and J by 1 base, leaving 8 bases between them. Germline lookup yields CDR1 DFQATT and CDR2 SNEGSKA (reference sequence). The CDR3 spans 14 residues.

This clonotype was detected ten times or more. The junction shows a germline mismatch at one end, possibly a read error. The chain combines TRBV5-1 with TRBJ2-1; 11 bases fit TRBD2. The CDR3 consists of 15 residues. CDR1 is SGHRS and CDR2 is YFSETQ in the germline V gene. The CDR3 sequence: CASSPSGGSYNEQFF. DNA of the CDR3: TGTGCCAGCAGTCCTAGCGGGGGGTCCTACAATGAGCAGTTCTTC.

The chain couples TRBV7-4 to TRBJ1-5, with unresolved D. The CDR3 extends over 13 amino acids. Germline CDR1 SGHVT, CDR2 SQSDAQ. Trimming took 11 bases from V and 9 from J, leaving 20 bases between them. CDR3 in DNA: TGTGCCCCTGAGGAGGAGGCCTTTCGGCCCCAGCATTTT. Translated, it gives CAPEEEAFRPQHF.

The chain carries TRBV20-1 and TRBJ1-6; 7 bases are shared with TRBD1. Germline values: CDR1 DFQATT, CDR2 SNEGSKA (reference sequence). J lost 10 bases, V lost 3 bases, and 6 bases had no gene match. CDR3 size: 13 residues. This CDR3 is CSASFQGGSPLHF. In DNA, the CDR3 is TGCAGTGCTAGTTTCCAGGGGGGATCACCCCTCCACTTT.

This chain connects TRBV27 to TRBJ2-7; D gene unclear. The length of the CDR3 is 14 residues. Looked up from germline, CDR1 is MNHEY and CDR2 is SMNVEV (reference sequence). The germline V and J ends were trimmed by 6 bases and 3 bases, with 15 bases remaining between them. The CDR3 DNA is TGTGCCAGCAGGAACACCGCTTTAGGCTACGAGCAGTACTTC. This translates into CASRNTALGYEQYF.

This sequence joins TRBV5-1 and TRBJ2-3, with 10 bases fitting TRBD2. The length of the CDR3 is 18 residues. The J segment lost 5 bases and the V segment lost 2 bases, leaving 14 bases of the junction unmatched. The V gene's germline CDR1 is SGHRS and CDR2 YFSETQ. The CDR3 sequence: CASSLILLAGVGEDTQYF. DNA for the CDR3: TGCGCCAGCAGCTTAATCCTTCTAGCGGGAGTAGGAGAAGATACGCAGTATTTT.

The rearrangement links TRBV27 to TRBJ2-3; 10 nucleotides agree with TRBD1. CDR3 length: 14 residues. The germline V gene encodes CDR1 MNHEY and CDR2 SMNVEV (reference sequence). Trimming cost V 11 bases and J 7 bases; bases outside gene matches: 12. For the CDR3, the DNA is TGTGCCGGCACCGGACGGGGACAGGGGAATACGCAGTATTTT. This encodes CAGTGRGQGNTQYF.

This chain joins TRBV2 and TRBJ1-2, with TRBD1 identical over 8 bases. This CDR3 region has 13 residues. V shed 6 bases and J 5 bases; nucleotides not matched to a gene: 5. Germline V CDR1 and CDR2: SNHLY, FYNNEI. For the CDR3, the DNA is TGTGCCAGCAGCGCGGACAGGGAGTATGGCTACACCTTC. Its translation is CASSADREYGYTF.

The chain joins TRBV7-9 to TRBJ2-2; D might be TRBD1 (5 bases). Deletions cut 5 bases from V and 5 bases from J, with 18 bases between. The CDR3 sequence is 16 residues long. Germline CDR1 is SEHNR and CDR2 is FQNEAQ (reference sequence). The CDR3 region is CASSTRQSMRTGELFF. CDR3 nucleotides: TGTGCCAGCAGCACGCGACAGTCTATGAGGACCGGGGAGCTGTTTTTT.

The chain couples TRBV29-1 to TRBJ2-7, with 9 bases lining up with TRBD2. Trimming cost V 7 bases and J 3 bases; bases outside gene matches: 16. The germline V gene encodes CDR1 SQVTM and CDR2 ANQGSEA. This CDR3 is built from 16 residues. This CDR3 is CSAKSISGSPNYEQYF. In nucleotides, the CDR3 is TGCAGCGCCAAGTCCATTAGCGGGAGTCCAAACTACGAGCAGTACTTC.

A few counts support this clonotype. The chain is built from TRBV29-1 and TRBJ2-5, with a weak D call TRBD1 (6 bases). V gave up 2 bases and J gave up 5 bases, with 12 bases separating them. The germline V gene has CDR1 SQVTM and CDR2 ANQGSEA. The CDR3 length is 13 residues. CDR3: CSVESRGGETQYF. The CDR3 DNA reads TGCAGCGTTGAAAGCAGGGGCGGGGAGACCCAGTACTTC.

The count of this clonotype is one. The CDR3 region is CASSLGNRAFYGYTF. CDR3 sequence (DNA): TGTGCCAGCAGTTTAGGCAACAGGGCGTTCTATGGCTACACCTTC. The V gene is TRBV12-3 or TRBV12-4, the J gene TRBJ1-2, with TRBD1 as a possible D gene (6 bases). The V end was cut by 1 base, the J end by 4 bases, with 13 bases between. The CDR3 is made up of 15 amino acids.

The table lists this clonotype with a count of one. J is TRBJ1-2 and V is TRBV29-1, with D unresolved. Germline CDR1 is SQVTM and CDR2 is ANQGSEA. The V and J ends lost 4 bases and 1 base respectively, with 16 bases between them. There are 15 residues in the CDR3. This CDR3 is CSVVNLGAINYGYTF. The CDR3, as DNA: TGCAGCGTTGTCAATCTTGGTGCGATTAACTATGGCTACACCTTC.

V usage is TRBV6-5 and J usage is TRBJ2-1, with D perhaps TRBD1 (5 bases). The CDR3 contains 15 residues. Germline V gene data show CDR1 as MNHEY and CDR2 as SVGAGI. The V and J ends lost 6 bases and 1 base respectively, with 13 bases between them. The CDR3 loop is CASSIYRSSYNEQFF. CDR3 nucleotide sequence: TGTGCCAGCAGCATATACAGGTCTTCCTACAATGAGCAGTTCTTC.

Remarks on this clonotype: Its ends do not fully match the called genes, so a read error is possible. The chain is built from TRBV3-1 and TRBJ1-4; 8 positions agree with TRBD1. The CDR3 consists of 14 residues. Germline V CDR1 and CDR2: LGHDT, YNNKEL (reference sequence). CDR3 loop: CASRRQGAGEKRFF. DNA for the CDR3: TGTGCCAGCAGACGGCAGGGGGCCGGTGAAAAACGGTTTTTT. The complete variable domain, with remaining parts taken from reference TRBV3-1 and TRBJ1-4, reads DTAVSQTPKYLVTQMGNDKSIKCEQNLGHDTMYWYKQDSKKFLKIMFSYNNKELIINETVPNRFSPKSPDKAHLNLHINSLELGDSAVYFCASRRQGAGEKRFFGSGTQLSVL.

This clonotype was detected only a few times. The chain joins TRBV3-1 to TRBJ2-5, with TRBD2 matching 11 bases. Germline assignment: CDR1 LGHDT and CDR2 YNNKEL (reference sequence). Trimming at V came to 4 bases and at J to 2 bases, leaving 9 bases not matched to a gene. The CDR3 sequence is 17 residues long. In DNA, the CDR3 is TGTGCCAGCAGCCCAGGGGACGGACTAGCGGGTCAAGAGACCCAGTACTTC. Translated: CASSPGDGLAGQETQYF.